This T cell receptor beta chain comes out of a study of blood T cell repertoires in COVID-19. This CDR3 comprises 14 residues. Germline CDR1 and CDR2: SGDLS and YYNGEE. The germline V and J ends were trimmed by 3 bases and 0 bases, with 7 bases remaining between them. Original methodology: Amplification of reference gene primers provided the estimated nucleated cell counts. Libraries were prepared by immunoSEQ multiplex PCR; TCRdb keeps only in-frame clonotypes and omits some of them. V, J and clone size reflect that table, while D and trimming were determined from the DNA. The table has over 75,000 clones, less than 95% seen once.

The sample was peripheral blood. The chain carries TRBV9 and TRBJ1-5, with a tentative D call TRBD1 (6 bases). This TCR came from a human donor with active COVID-19. The donor label of this sample is uncertain. The CDR3 nucleotides are TGTGCCAGCAGCGCAGGGGATAGCAATCAGCCCCAGCATTTT. This translates into CASSAGDSNQPQHF.